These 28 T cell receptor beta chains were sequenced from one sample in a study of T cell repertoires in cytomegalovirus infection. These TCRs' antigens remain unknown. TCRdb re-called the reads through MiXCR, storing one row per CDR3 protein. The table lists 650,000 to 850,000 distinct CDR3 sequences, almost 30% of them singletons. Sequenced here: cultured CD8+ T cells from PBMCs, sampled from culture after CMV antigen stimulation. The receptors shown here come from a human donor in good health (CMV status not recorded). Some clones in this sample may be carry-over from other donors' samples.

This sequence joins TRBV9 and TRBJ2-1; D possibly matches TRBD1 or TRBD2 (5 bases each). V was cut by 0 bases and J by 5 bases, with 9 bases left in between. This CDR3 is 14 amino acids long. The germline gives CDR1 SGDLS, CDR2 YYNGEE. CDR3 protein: CASSVGGGNNEQFF. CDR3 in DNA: TGTGCCAGCAGCGTAGGTGGGGGAAACAATGAGCAGTTCTTC.

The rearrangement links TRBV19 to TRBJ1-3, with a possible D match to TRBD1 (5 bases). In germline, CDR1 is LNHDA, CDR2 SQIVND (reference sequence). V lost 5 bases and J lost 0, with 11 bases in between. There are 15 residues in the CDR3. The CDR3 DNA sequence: TGTGCCAGTAGTTTGACAGAAAACTCTGGAAACACCATATATTTT. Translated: CASSLTENSGNTIYF.

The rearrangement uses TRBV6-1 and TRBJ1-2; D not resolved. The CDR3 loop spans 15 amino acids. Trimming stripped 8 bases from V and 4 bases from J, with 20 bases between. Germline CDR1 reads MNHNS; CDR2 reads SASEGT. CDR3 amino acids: CASLEQPPESYGYTF. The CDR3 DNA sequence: TGTGCCAGCCTGGAACAGCCACCCGAATCCTATGGCTACACCTTC.

The CDR3 DNA reads as TGTGCCAGCAGTTACTCACTAGCGGGGGGCCCCGGACCAGAGACCCAGTACTTC. The encoded protein is CASSYSLAGGPGPETQYF. J is TRBJ2-5 and V is TRBV6-2 or TRBV6-3; 12 nucleotides agree with TRBD2. V was clipped by 0 bases and J by 4 bases; unmatched bases: 9. The CDR3 is 18 residues long. CDR1 is MNHEY, CDR2 SVGEGT, per germline.

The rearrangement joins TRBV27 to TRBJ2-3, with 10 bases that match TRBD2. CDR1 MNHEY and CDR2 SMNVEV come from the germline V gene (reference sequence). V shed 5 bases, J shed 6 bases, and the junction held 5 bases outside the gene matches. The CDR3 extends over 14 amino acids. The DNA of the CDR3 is TGTGCCAGCAGTAGGGGACTAGCGAGGGATACGCAGTATTTT. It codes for CASSRGLARDTQYF.

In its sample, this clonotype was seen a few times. This CDR3 reads CASSSSDSSPEQYV. The DNA of the CDR3 is TGTGCCAGCAGCTCCTCGGACAGTTCTCCCGAGCAGTACGTC. The gene calls are TRBV7-9 and TRBJ2-7; D is possibly TRBD1 (6 bases). The V gene lost 4 bases and the J gene lost 6 bases, with 16 bases spanning the gap. CDR1 SEHNR and CDR2 FQNEAQ come from the germline V gene (reference sequence). This CDR3 spans 14 amino acids.

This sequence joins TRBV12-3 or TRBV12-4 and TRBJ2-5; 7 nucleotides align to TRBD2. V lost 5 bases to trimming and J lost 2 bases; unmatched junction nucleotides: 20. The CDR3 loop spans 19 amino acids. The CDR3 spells CASSPLQPGGTYRQETQYF. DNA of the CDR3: TGTGCCAGCAGTCCCCTCCAGCCGGGGGGAACCTACCGACAAGAGACCCAGTACTTC.

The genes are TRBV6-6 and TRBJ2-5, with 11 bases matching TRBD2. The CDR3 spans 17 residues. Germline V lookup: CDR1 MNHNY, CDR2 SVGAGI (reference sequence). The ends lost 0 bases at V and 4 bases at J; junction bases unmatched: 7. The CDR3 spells CASSYSALAGGPETQYF. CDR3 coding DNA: TGTGCCAGCAGTTACTCGGCGCTAGCGGGGGGCCCAGAGACCCAGTACTTC.

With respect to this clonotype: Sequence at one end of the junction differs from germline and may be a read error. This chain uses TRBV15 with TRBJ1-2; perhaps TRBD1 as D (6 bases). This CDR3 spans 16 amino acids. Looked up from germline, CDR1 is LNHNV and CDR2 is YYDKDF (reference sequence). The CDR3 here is CVTSRDRQGRTEGYTF. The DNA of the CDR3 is TGTGTCACCAGCAGAGATCGCCAGGGGAGAACAGAAGGCTACACCTTC.

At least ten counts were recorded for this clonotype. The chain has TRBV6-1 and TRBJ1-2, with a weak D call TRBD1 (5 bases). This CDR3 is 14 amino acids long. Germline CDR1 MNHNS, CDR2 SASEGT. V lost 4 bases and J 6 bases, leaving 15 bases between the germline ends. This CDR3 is CASSGTWDGDGYTF. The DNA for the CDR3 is TGTGCCAGCAGTGGCACCTGGGACGGAGATGGCTACACCTTC.

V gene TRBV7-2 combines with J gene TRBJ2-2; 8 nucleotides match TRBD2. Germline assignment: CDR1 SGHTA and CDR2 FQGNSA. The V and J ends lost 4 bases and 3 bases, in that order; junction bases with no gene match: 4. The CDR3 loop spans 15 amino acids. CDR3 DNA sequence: TGTGCCAGCAGCTACGGGACTAGGGACACCGGGGAGCTGTTTTTT. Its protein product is CASSYGTRDTGELFF.

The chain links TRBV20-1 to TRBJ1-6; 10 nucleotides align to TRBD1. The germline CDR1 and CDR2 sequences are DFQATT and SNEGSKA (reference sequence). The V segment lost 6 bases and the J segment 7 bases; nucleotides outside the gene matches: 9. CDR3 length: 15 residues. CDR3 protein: CSAYRTGGHNSPLHF. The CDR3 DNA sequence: TGCAGTGCATATCGGACAGGGGGACACAATTCACCCCTCCACTTT.

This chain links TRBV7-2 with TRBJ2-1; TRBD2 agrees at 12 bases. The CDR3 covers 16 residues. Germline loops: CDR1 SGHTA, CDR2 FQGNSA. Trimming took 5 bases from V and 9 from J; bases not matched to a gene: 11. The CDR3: CASSPRGLAGGTEQFF. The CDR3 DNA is TGTGCCAGCAGCCCTAGAGGGCTAGCGGGGGGGACTGAGCAGTTCTTC.

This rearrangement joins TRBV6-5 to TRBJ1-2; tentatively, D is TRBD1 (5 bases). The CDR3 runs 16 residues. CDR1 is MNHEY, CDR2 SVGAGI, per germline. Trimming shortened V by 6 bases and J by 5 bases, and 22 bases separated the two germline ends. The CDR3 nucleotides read TGTGCCAGCAGCTCAAGGCGTCGGACAATCGGTTATGGCTACACCTTC. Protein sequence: CASSSRRRTIGYGYTF.

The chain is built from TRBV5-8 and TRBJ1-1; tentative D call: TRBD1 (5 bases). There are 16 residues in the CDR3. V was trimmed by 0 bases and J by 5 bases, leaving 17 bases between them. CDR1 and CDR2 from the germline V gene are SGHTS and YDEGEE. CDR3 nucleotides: TGTGCCAGCAGCTTGGGAGGGGCGTATTATGTTACTGAAGCTTTCTTT. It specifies CASSLGGAYYVTEAFF.

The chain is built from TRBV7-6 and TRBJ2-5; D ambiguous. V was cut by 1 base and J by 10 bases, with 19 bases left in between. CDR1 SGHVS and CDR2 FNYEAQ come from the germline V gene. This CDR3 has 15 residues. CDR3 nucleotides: TGTGCCAGCAGCTTAGGAGGAAATGGGGTCGCGGACCAGTACTTC. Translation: CASSLGGNGVADQYF.

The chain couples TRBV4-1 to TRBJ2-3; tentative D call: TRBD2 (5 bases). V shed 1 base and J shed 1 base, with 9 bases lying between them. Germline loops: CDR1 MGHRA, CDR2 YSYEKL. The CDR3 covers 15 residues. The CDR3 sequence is CASSQGESGTDTQYF. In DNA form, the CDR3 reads TGCGCCAGCAGCCAAGGGGAGAGCGGCACAGATACGCAGTATTTT.

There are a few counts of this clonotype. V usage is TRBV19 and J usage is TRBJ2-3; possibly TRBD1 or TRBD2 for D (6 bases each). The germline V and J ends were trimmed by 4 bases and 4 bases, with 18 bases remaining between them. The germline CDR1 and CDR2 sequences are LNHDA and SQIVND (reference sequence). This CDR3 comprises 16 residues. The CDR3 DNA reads TGTGCCAGTAGTAGGACGGTTCTGAGGGGGGCAGATACGCAGTATTTT. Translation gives CASSRTVLRGADTQYF.

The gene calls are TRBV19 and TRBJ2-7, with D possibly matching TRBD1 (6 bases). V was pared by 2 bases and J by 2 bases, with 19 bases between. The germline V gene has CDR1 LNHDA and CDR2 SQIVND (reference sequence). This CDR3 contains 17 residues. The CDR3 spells CASSITSPGTLTYEQYF. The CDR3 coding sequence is TGTGCCAGTAGTATAACGTCCCCCGGGACACTTACCTACGAGCAGTACTTC.

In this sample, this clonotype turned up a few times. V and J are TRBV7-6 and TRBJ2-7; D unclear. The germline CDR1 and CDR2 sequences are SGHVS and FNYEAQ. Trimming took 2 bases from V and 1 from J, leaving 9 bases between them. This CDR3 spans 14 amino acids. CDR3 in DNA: TGTGCCAGCAGCTTAAGCGTGACATCCTACGAGCAGTACTTC. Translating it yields CASSLSVTSYEQYF.

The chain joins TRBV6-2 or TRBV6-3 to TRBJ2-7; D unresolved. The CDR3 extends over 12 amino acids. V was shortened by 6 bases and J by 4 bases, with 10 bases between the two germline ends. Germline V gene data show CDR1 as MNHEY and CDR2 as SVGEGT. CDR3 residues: CASSTLGYEQYV. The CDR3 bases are TGTGCCAGCAGCACCCTTGGATACGAGCAGTACGTC.

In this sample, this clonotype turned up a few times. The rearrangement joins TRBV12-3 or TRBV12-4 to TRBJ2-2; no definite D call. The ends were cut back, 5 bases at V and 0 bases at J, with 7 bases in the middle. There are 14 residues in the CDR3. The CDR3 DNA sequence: TGTGCCAGCAGTCCCATCCCGAACACCGGGGAGCTGTTTTTT. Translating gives CASSPIPNTGELFF.

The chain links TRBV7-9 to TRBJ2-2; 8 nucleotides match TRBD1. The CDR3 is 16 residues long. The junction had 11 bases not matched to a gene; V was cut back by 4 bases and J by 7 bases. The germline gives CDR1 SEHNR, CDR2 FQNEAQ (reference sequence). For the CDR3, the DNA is TGTGCCAGCAGCTCACCCCCAGGACAGGGCCGCGGGGAGCTGTTTTTT. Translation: CASSSPPGQGRGELFF.

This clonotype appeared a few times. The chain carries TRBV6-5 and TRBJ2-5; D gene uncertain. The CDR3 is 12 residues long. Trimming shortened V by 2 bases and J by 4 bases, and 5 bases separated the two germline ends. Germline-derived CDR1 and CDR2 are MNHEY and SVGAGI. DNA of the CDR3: TGTGCCAGCAGTTACAGCGTAGAGACCCAGTACTTC. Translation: CASSYSVETQYF.

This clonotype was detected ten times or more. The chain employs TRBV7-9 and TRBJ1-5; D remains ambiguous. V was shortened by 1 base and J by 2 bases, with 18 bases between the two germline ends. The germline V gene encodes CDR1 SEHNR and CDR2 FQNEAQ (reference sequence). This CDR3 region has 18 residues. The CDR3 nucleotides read TGTGCCAGCAGCTTAGAGGGCAGGCTAGCGGAAGGCAATCAGCCCCAGCATTTT. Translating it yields CASSLEGRLAEGNQPQHF.

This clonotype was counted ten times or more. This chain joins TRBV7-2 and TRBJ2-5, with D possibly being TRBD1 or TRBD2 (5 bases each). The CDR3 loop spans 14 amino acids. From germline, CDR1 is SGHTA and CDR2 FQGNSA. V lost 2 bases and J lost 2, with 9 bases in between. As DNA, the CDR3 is TGTGCCAGCAGCTTATCGAGGGGACAAGAGACCCAGTACTTC. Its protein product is CASSLSRGQETQYF. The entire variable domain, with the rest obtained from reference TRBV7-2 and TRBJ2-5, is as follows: GAGVSQSPSNKVTEKGKDVELRCDPISGHTALYWYRQSLGQGLEFLIYFQGNSAPDKSGLPSDRFSAERTGGSVSTLTIQRTQQEDSAVYLCASSLSRGQETQYFGPGTRLLVL.

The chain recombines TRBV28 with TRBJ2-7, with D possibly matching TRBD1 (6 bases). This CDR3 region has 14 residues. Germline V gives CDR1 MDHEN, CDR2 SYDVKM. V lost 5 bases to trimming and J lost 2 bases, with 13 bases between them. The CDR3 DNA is TGTGCCAGCAGTCTGTCGGACAGCCCCTACGAGCAGTACGTC. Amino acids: CASSLSDSPYEQYV.

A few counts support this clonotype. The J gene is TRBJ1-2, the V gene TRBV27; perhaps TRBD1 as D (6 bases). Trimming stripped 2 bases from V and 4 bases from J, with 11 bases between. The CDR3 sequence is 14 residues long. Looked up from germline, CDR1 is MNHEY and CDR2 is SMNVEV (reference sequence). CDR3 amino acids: CASSLIGGVYGYTF. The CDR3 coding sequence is TGTGCCAGCAGTTTAATAGGGGGGGTCTATGGCTACACCTTC.